The 24 T cell receptor beta chains below all came from one sample that was sequenced in a study of OX40 agonist ivuxolimab in advanced cancers. Produced via immunoSEQ multiplex PCR; TCRdb's table is partial and in-frame only. The table records about 73,000 clones, approximately 91% of them present only once. The sample in question was CD4+ or CD8+ T cells sorted from blood, obtained in a trial of the OX40 agonist ivuxolimab. Source of these receptors: an adult with an advanced solid tumor such as melanoma, head and neck, liver or kidney cancer.

The chain joins TRBV5-4 to TRBJ2-7, with a tentative D call TRBD2 (6 bases). The V gene lost 4 bases and the J gene lost 1 base, with 15 bases spanning the gap. Germline CDR1 is SGHNT and CDR2 is YYREEE (reference sequence). The CDR3 totals 15 residues. The CDR3: CASSLPGVGSYEQYF. The CDR3 nucleotides are TGTGCCAGCAGCCTTCCGGGGGTAGGGTCCTACGAGCAGTACTTC.

The chain links TRBV28 to TRBJ1-2, with D maybe TRBD1 (5 bases). V was pared by 3 bases and J by 4 bases, with 21 bases between. CDR1 is MDHEN and CDR2 is SYDVKM in the germline V gene. The CDR3 is 17 residues long. Here the CDR3 DNA reads TGTGCCAGCAGTTTCCTAACGGGGCTCAGATTGGGCTATGGCTACACCTTC. This codes for CASSFLTGLRLGYGYTF.

This clone occurred once. This chain joins TRBV7-9 and TRBJ1-2, with 8 positions matching TRBD1. In germline, CDR1 is SEHNR, CDR2 FQNEAQ (reference sequence). The CDR3 has 13 amino acids. The V and J ends lost 3 bases and 8 bases, in that order; junction bases with no gene match: 5. The CDR3: CASSFEGTGGYTF. The CDR3 nucleotides read TGTGCCAGCAGCTTTGAAGGGACAGGAGGCTACACCTTC. The variable domain in full, with the rest retrieved from reference TRBV7-9 and TRBJ1-2, is DTGVSQNPRHKITKRGQNVTFRCDPISEHNRLYWYRQTLGQGPEFLTYFQNEAQLEKSRLLSDRFSAERPKGSFSTLEIQRTEQGDSAMYLCASSFEGTGGYTFGSGTRLTVV.

The rearrangement joins TRBV4-1 to TRBJ1-5; 12 bases map to TRBD1. Unmatched junction bases numbered 7, after V lost 0 bases and J lost 16 bases. This CDR3 has 14 amino acids. The germline CDR1 and CDR2 sequences are MGHRA and YSYEKL. CDR3 protein: CASSQDRGTGGRHF. CDR3 in DNA: TGCGCCAGCAGCCAAGATAGGGGGACAGGGGGCCGCCATTTT.

The V call is TRBV29-1, the J call TRBJ2-7; D is perhaps TRBD1 (5 bases). With 4 bases removed from V and 1 base from J, the gap between germline ends came to 14 bases. Germline CDR1 SQVTM, CDR2 ANQGSEA. The CDR3 sequence is 14 residues long. The CDR3 coding sequence is TGCAGCGTTGTTCTTATAACAGGATCCTACGAGCAGTACTTC. It encodes CSVVLITGSYEQYF.

This rearrangement joins TRBV6-6 to TRBJ1-4, with D perhaps matching TRBD1 (5 bases). The CDR3 has 15 residues. Germline V lookup: CDR1 MNHNY, CDR2 SVGAGI (reference sequence). V was pared by 6 bases and J by 0 bases, with 11 bases between. The CDR3 reads CASSGTGATNEKLFF. In nucleotides, the CDR3 is TGTGCCAGCAGCGGGACCGGTGCAACTAATGAAAAACTGTTTTTT.

The chain uses TRBV6-5 and TRBJ2-5; 7 nucleotides match TRBD1. V was pared by 6 bases and J by 2 bases, with 3 bases of the junction left unmatched. This CDR3 has 13 residues. Per germline, CDR1 MNHEY and CDR2 SVGAGI. In DNA form, the CDR3 reads TGTGCCAGCAGAAGACAGGGACAAGAGACCCAGTACTTC. Protein: CASRRQGQETQYF.

This rearrangement joins TRBV6-6 to TRBJ1-3; D perhaps matches TRBD1 (5 bases). The length of the CDR3 is 16 residues. Germline V CDR1 and CDR2: MNHNY, SVGAGI (reference sequence). V lost 2 bases and J lost 0, with 11 bases in between. CDR3 sequence: CASSYQGPTSGNTIYF. DNA for the CDR3: TGTGCCAGCAGTTACCAGGGACCGACCTCTGGAAACACCATATATTTT.

V and J are TRBV21-1 and TRBJ2-2; TRBD1, the table's D call, lacks a check against the DNA. TRBV21-1 is a pseudogene. There are 14 residues in the CDR3. The CDR3: CASSPQGSTGELFF. The DNA for the CDR3 is TGTGCCAGCAGCCCACAGGGATCCACCGGGGAGCTGTTTTTT.

This clone was seen once. The chain joins TRBV7-9 to TRBJ2-7, with D uncertain. The CDR3 spans 14 residues. V gave up 4 bases and J gave up 4 bases, with 14 bases separating them. Germline CDR1 reads SEHNR; CDR2 reads FQNEAQ (reference sequence). The CDR3 here is CASSYRTENYEQYF. The CDR3 DNA sequence: TGTGCCAGCAGCTATCGGACGGAGAATTACGAGCAGTACTTC.

On this clone itself: This sample includes further DNA sequences coding for the same CDR3. The chain employs TRBV2 and TRBJ1-3, with D hard to call. The ends were cut back, 3 bases at V and 0 bases at J, with 9 bases in the middle. The length of the CDR3 is 15 residues. CDR1 SNHLY and CDR2 FYNNEI come from the germline V gene. The CDR3 nucleotides are TGTGCCAGCAGTGATCGCCGTGCCTCTGGAAACACCATATATTTT. This encodes CASSDRRASGNTIYF.

This chain connects TRBV5-6 to TRBJ2-5, with D perhaps being TRBD1 or TRBD2 (5 bases each). The CDR3 has 15 amino acids. The germline V and J ends were trimmed by 3 bases and 7 bases, with 19 bases remaining between them. Germline values: CDR1 SGHDT, CDR2 YYEEEE. CDR3 sequence reads: CASSWRGPGPMTQYF. The CDR3 nucleotides are TGTGCCAGCAGCTGGAGAGGGCCGGGGCCCATGACCCAGTACTTC.

This chain joins TRBV14 and TRBJ2-3; perhaps TRBD1 as D (6 bases). This CDR3 has 16 residues. CDR1 and CDR2 (germline): SGHDN, FVKESK. V was cut by 4 bases and J by 5 bases, with 19 bases left in between. Written as DNA, the CDR3 is TGTGCCAGCAGCCCCCTGGGACACTCCATAGTAGATACGCAGTATTTT. Amino acid sequence: CASSPLGHSIVDTQYF.

The genes are TRBV28 and TRBJ2-3; 7 bases map to TRBD1. The ends lost 5 bases at V and 3 bases at J; junction bases unmatched: 17. CDR1 and CDR2 (germline): MDHEN, SYDVKM. The CDR3 is 18 amino acids. In DNA form, the CDR3 reads TGTGCCAGCAGTCTGATAAGACAGGGTTTGAGGTGGACAGATACGCAGTATTTT. It specifies CASSLIRQGLRWTDTQYF.

This clone was recorded once. The genes are TRBV15 and TRBJ2-4, with TRBD1 matching over 9 bases. Germline V gene lookup returns CDR1 LNHNV and CDR2 YYDKDF (reference sequence). The CDR3 covers 16 residues. The V and J ends lost 5 bases and 0 bases, in that order; junction bases with no gene match: 5. The chain's CDR3 is CATSHNRGQAKNIQYF. The CDR3 coding sequence is TGTGCCACCAGCCATAACAGGGGGCAAGCCAAAAACATTCAGTACTTC. The whole variable domain, remainder taken from reference TRBV15 and TRBJ2-4, is DAMVIQNPRYQVTQFGKPVTLSCSQTLNHNVMYWYQQKSSQAPKLLFHYYDKDFNNEADTPDNFQSRRPNTSFCFLDIRSPGLGDTAMYLCATSHNRGQAKNIQYFGAGTRLSVL.

The chain is built from TRBV4-2 and TRBJ2-1, with 8 bases fitting TRBD2. The trim removed 2 bases at V and 7 bases at J, leaving 4 bases unmatched. The CDR3 has 14 residues. The germline V gene has CDR1 LGHNA and CDR2 YNFKEQ. CDR3: CASSQITSGNEQFF. CDR3 nucleotides: TGTGCCAGCAGCCAAATTACTAGCGGAAATGAGCAGTTCTTC.

The count of this clone is one. The chain couples TRBV7-2 to TRBJ1-3; TRBD1 might be the D (5 bases). The CDR3 covers 14 residues. Deletions cut 4 bases from V and 0 bases from J, with 7 bases between. Germline CDR1 and CDR2: SGHTA and FQGNSA. The CDR3 here is CASSSGPSGNTIYF. The CDR3 region has the DNA TGTGCCAGCAGCTCGGGACCCTCTGGAAACACCATATATTTT.

This CDR3 reads CASSYTTGEDSPLHF. CDR3 nucleotide sequence: TGTGCCAGCAGTTATACGACAGGGGAAGATTCACCCCTCCACTTT. The V and J genes are TRBV6-5 and TRBJ1-6; 8 bases align to TRBD1. V lost 3 bases, J lost 8 bases, and 6 bases stayed unmatched. This CDR3 spans 15 amino acids. Germline-derived CDR1 and CDR2 are MNHEY and SVGAGI.

Only one count was recorded for this clone. A read error may produce the germline difference seen at one junction end. The V gene is TRBV5-1, the J gene TRBJ1-1, with D unresolved. CDR1 is SGHRS and CDR2 is YFSETQ in the germline V gene. There are 14 residues in the CDR3. CDR3 sequence (DNA): TGCGCCAGCCGCTTCAGGAACATGAACACTGAAGCTTTCTTT. Protein: CASRFRNMNTEAFF.

This sequence joins TRBV19 and TRBJ2-7; 9 positions agree with TRBD2. V trimming: 2 bases; J trimming: 3 bases; junction bases outside the gene matches: 5. This CDR3 is 15 amino acids long. Germline CDR1 LNHDA, CDR2 SQIVND (reference sequence). In DNA form, the CDR3 reads TGTGCCAGTAGTATATCTAGCGGGGTTAACTACGAGCAGTACTTC. Translated: CASSISSGVNYEQYF.

The genes are TRBV6-5 and TRBJ1-5; D possibly corresponds to TRBD1 (6 bases). Germline CDR1 is MNHEY and CDR2 is SVGAGI. Trimming stripped 6 bases from V and 9 bases from J, with 21 bases between. The CDR3 is 15 amino acids. CDR3 nucleotide sequence: TGTGCCAGCAGGTCGGACGGGACACGGAAGGGGCCCCAGCATTTT. It is translated as CASRSDGTRKGPQHF.

This clone showed up just a few times. The chain links TRBV5-4 to TRBJ1-2, with TRBD1 matching 10 bases. This CDR3 contains 14 residues. From germline, CDR1 is SGHNT and CDR2 YYREEE (reference sequence). Trimming removed 3 bases from V and 6 bases from J; junction bases left unmatched: 5. The CDR3 DNA sequence: TGTGCCAGCAGCTGGTGGGACAGGGGAAATGGCTACACCTTC. Translating gives CASSWWDRGNGYTF.

CDR3 nucleotides: TGTGCCAGCAGTGTGGCAGGAGTGAACACTGAAGCTTTCTTT. This codes for CASSVAGVNTEAFF. The rearrangement links TRBV6-1 to TRBJ1-1; no firm D call. Germline V gene sequence: CDR1 MNHNS, CDR2 SASEGT. There are 14 residues in the CDR3. V gave up 4 bases and J gave up 0 bases, with 9 bases separating them.

V is TRBV9 and J is TRBJ1-3; the D gene is possibly TRBD1 (6 bases). V gave up 5 bases and J gave up 5 bases, with 11 bases separating them. Germline CDR1 reads SGDLS; CDR2 reads YYNGEE. CDR3 length equals 13 residues. This CDR3 reads CASSDDRRNTIYF. In nucleotides, the CDR3 is TGTGCCAGCAGTGACGACAGGCGAAACACCATATATTTT. The variable domain in full, completed from reference TRBV9 and TRBJ1-3, reads DSGVTQTPKHLITATGQRVTLRCSPRSGDLSVYWYQQSLDQGLQFLIQYYNGEERAKGNILERFSAQQFPDLHSELNLSSLELGDSALYFCASSDDRRNTIYFGEGSWLTVV.